The T cell receptor (beta chain) described here comes from a study of blood T cell repertoires in COVID-19. Study in general: From the United States, Italy and Spain came samples of acute and convalescent COVID-19.

CDR1 is MNHEY and CDR2 is SMNVEV in the germline V gene (reference sequence). This CDR3 is built from 15 residues. V was trimmed by 5 bases and J by 4 bases, leaving 12 bases between them. Enrollment of patients from Seattle took place during active infection, with longitudinal follow-up. The protocol was immunoSEQ multiplex PCR, while the TCRdb copy is restricted to in-frame clones and leaves out a portion. The profile shows around 290,000 clones, less than 90% of them singletons. The sequenced sample was peripheral blood. The J gene is TRBJ2-6, the V gene TRBV27; tentatively, D is TRBD2 (5 bases). This sequence was found in a woman between 70 and 85 years old with COVID-19, enrolled during active disease. CDR3 residues: CASSPGLPGANVLTF. The CDR3 DNA follows: TGTGCCAGCAGTCCCGGACTTCCCGGGGCCAACGTCCTGACTTTC.